This TCR beta chain appears in the sequencing data of a study of T cells in localized non-small cell lung cancer. Study-wide results and caveats: Sequencing, confined to only one tumor region, leaves heterogeneity possible. In adjacent lung appeared a median about 58 of the top 100 tumor clones.

V lost 1 base and J 6 bases, leaving 4 bases between the germline ends. CDR1 and CDR2 (germline): SGHTA, FQGTGA. CDR3 length: 13 residues. About this clone itself: Its antigen is not known.

Clones were sequenced by immunoSEQ multiplex PCR, and TCRdb holds only the in-frame ones, with some missing. The table lists 15,000 to 20,000 clones, approximately 80% of them singletons, with about 30% in the top ten. The source was peripheral blood, collected before any cancer treatment. The TCR comes from a male donor at least 60 years old with stage I lung adenocarcinoma. The chain couples TRBV7-3 to TRBJ1-6; D unresolved. CDR3 amino acids: CASSLSVNSPLHF. CDR3 nucleotide sequence: TGTGCCAGCAGCTTAAGCGTTAATTCACCCCTCCACTTT.